Listed below are T cell receptor beta chains from one sample, sequenced in a study of blood T cell repertoires in COVID-19. The repertoire was sequenced with immunoSEQ multiplex PCR; TCRdb's copy has only in-frame clones and lacks some. Here the sample spans approximately 240,000 clones, about 85% being singletons. Sequenced: peripheral blood. The receptors come from a woman older than 75 with active or convalescent COVID-19. Each CDR3 is given with its conserved first and last residue. The D gene is left open where the match is weak. Clone size is not always given. Where it is, it says once, few, many or a class for expanded clones.

>.|TRBJ2-5|few|TRBV7-2
CASSPRGAWETQYF
TGTGCCAGCAGCCCGCGGGGCGCCTGGGAGACCCAGTACTTC
>TRBD1|TRBJ2-7|few|TRBV30
CAWSPGQGIIYEQYF
TGTGCCTGGAGTCCGGGACAGGGGATAATCTACGAGCAGTACTTC
>TRBD1|TRBJ1-5|.|TRBV2
CASSEAGQGGQPQHF
TGTGCCAGCAGTGAAGCGGGACAGGGAGGTCAGCCCCAGCATTTT
>.|TRBJ1-6|once|TRBV5-1
CASSLAVNSPLHF
TGCGCCAGCAGCTTGGCCGTTAATTCACCCCTCCACTTT
>.|TRBJ1-1|.|TRBV7-2
CASSLAAVNTEAFF
TGTGCCAGCAGCTTAGCGGCCGTGAACACTGAAGCTTTCTTT
>.|TRBJ1-2|few|TRBV7-2
CASSLTMDSGGYTF
TGTGCCAGCAGCTTAACGATGGACTCGGGTGGCTACACCTTC
>.|TRBJ2-5|.|TRBV28
CASSLSAGQETQYF
TGTGCCAGCAGTTTATCGGCGGGCCAAGAGACCCAGTACTTC
>TRBD2|TRBJ2-3|.|TRBV5-4
CASSSGLGADTQYF
TGTGCCAGCAGCTCGGGACTAGGGGCAGATACGCAGTATTTT
>.|TRBJ2-7|.|TRBV5-1
CASKRQELPYEQYF
TGCGCCAGCAAGAGACAGGAACTTCCCTACGAGCAGTACTTC
>TRBD2|TRBJ2-7|.|TRBV4-3
CASSVRLAEDEQYF
TGCGCCAGCAGCGTAAGACTAGCGGAAGACGAGCAGTACTTC
>.|TRBJ2-7|few|TRBV24-1
CARTTSVGTYEQYF
TGTGCCAGGACTACCTCGGTGGGTACCTACGAGCAGTACTTC
>.|TRBJ2-7|.|TRBV2
CASRAGTLPSYEQYF
TGTGCCAGCAGGGCCGGGACACTTCCGTCCTACGAGCAGTACTTC
>TRBD2|TRBJ2-5|.|TRBV9
CASSAGLAGGQETQYF
TGTGCCAGCAGCGCTGGACTAGCGGGGGGCCAAGAGACCCAGTACTTC
>.|TRBJ2-1|.|TRBV7-3
CASSPDSRLGEQFF
TGTGCCAGCAGCCCGGACTCCCGTCTGGGTGAGCAGTTCTTC
>.|TRBJ1-2|.|TRBV27
CASSLLERRGMEGYTF
TGTGCCAGCAGTTTATTAGAACGCAGGGGAATGGAAGGCTACACCTTC
>.|TRBJ2-7|once|TRBV7-2
CASSLTSGDGSHEQYF
TGTGCCAGCAGCTTGACGAGCGGAGACGGGTCCCACGAGCAGTACTTC
>.|TRBJ1-1|.|TRBV19
CASSIAANTEAFF
TGTGCCAGTAGTATTGCGGCGAACACTGAAGCTTTCTTT
>.|TRBJ1-2|.|TRBV5-1
CASSSPTGGWGYTF
TGCGCCAGCAGCTCACCGACCGGGGGGTGGGGCTACACCTTC
>.|TRBJ1-6|.|TRBV30
CAWSVGDKLPLHF
TGTGCCTGGAGTGTTGGGGACAAACTTCCCCTCCACTTT
>.|TRBJ2-7|.|TRBV30
CAWMPGGYYEQYF
TGTGCCTGGATGCCAGGGGGGTACTACGAGCAGTACTTC
>TRBD2|TRBJ2-7|.|TRBV28
CASSSGGGEGLGEQYF
TGTGCCAGCAGTTCAGGAGGTGGGGAGGGCCTCGGCGAGCAGTACTTC
>.|TRBJ2-2|few|TRBV19
CASSIPSGRTPGELFF
TGTGCCAGTAGTATACCCTCGGGTCGAACACCCGGGGAGCTGTTTTTT
>TRBD1|TRBJ2-3|.|TRBV19
CASIPGTGGFDTQYF
TGTGCCAGTATACCCGGGACAGGGGGTTTTGATACGCAGTATTTT
>TRBD1|TRBJ2-2|.|TRBV6-5
CASRDTGVNTGELFF
TGTGCCAGCAGGGACACAGGGGTGAACACCGGGGAGCTGTTTTTT
>.|TRBJ2-7|few|TRBV6-5
CASRDPNNYEQYF
TGTGCCAGCAGAGATCCCAACAACTACGAGCAGTACTTC
>TRBD1|TRBJ2-1|once|TRBV3-1/TRBV3-2
CASSPVPGQGQVLFF
TGTGCCAGCAGCCCTGTCCCGGGACAGGGGCAAGTTTTGTTCTTC
>.|TRBJ2-2|.|TRBV19
CASSIRLTGELFF
TGTGCCAGTAGTATCAGACTCACCGGGGAGCTGTTTTTT
>TRBD2|TRBJ2-1|.|TRBV28
CASSSSGGAYNEQFF
TGTGCCAGCAGTTCTAGCGGGGGGGCCTACAATGAGCAGTTCTTC
>TRBD1|TRBJ1-5|.|TRBV6-2/TRBV6-3
CASSGTGGNQPQHF
TGTGCCAGCAGTGGGACAGGGGGCAATCAGCCCCAGCATTTT
>.|TRBJ2-1|.|TRBV30
CAWSLFVYGQTQFF
TGTGCCTGGAGTTTATTTGTCTATGGGCAGACGCAGTTCTTC
>.|TRBJ1-1|few|TRBV30
CAWRSGRATFF
TGTGCCTGGAGGTCGGGCAGGGCTACTTTCTTT
>TRBD1|TRBJ2-3|.|TRBV5-1
CASSPRDRVPDTQYF
TGCGCCAGCAGCCCGAGGGACAGGGTTCCAGATACGCAGTATTTT
>.|TRBJ2-2|.|TRBV4-2
CASSQGATGELFF
TGTGCCAGCAGCCAGGGGGCAACCGGGGAGCTGTTTTTT
>.|TRBJ2-3|.|TRBV28
CASSLATDTQYF
TGTGCCAGCAGTTTGGCCACAGATACGCAGTATTTT
>TRBD1|TRBJ1-2|.|TRBV5-1
CASSLETGLLGYTF
TGCGCCAGCAGCTTAGAGACAGGGTTACTTGGCTACACCTTC
>.|TRBJ1-6|few|TRBV9
CASSVVQDSPLHF
TGTGCCAGCAGCGTAGTTCAGGATTCACCCCTCCACTTT
>.|TRBJ1-2|.|TRBV4-2
CASSPRTALGYTF
TGTGCCAGCAGCCCTCGGACAGCCCTGGGCTACACCTTC
>.|TRBJ1-5|once|TRBV23-1
CASPRDCRGDRNQPQHF
TGCGCCAGCCCCCGGGACTGCCGCGGGGATCGCAATCAGCCCCAGCATTTT
>.|TRBJ2-3|.|TRBV5-1
CASRPEKDTQYF
TGCGCCAGCAGGCCTGAGAAAGATACGCAGTATTTT
>.|TRBJ1-4|.|TRBV19
CASSTDRSTNEKLFF
TGTGCCAGTAGTACAGACAGATCCACTAATGAAAAACTGTTTTTT
>TRBD2|TRBJ2-5|.|TRBV30
CAGTSGYQETQYF
TGTGCCGGGACTAGCGGCTACCAAGAGACCCAGTACTTC
>TRBD1|TRBJ1-5|.|TRBV24-1
CATSEFRDRGRGRNQPQHF
TGTGCCACCAGTGAGTTTCGGGACAGGGGGCGGGGGCGCAATCAGCCCCAGCATTTT
>TRBD2|TRBJ2-1|.|TRBV5-1
CASSLISGSAYNEQFF
TGCGCCAGCAGCTTAATAAGCGGGAGTGCGTACAATGAGCAGTTCTTC
>.|TRBJ2-3|.|TRBV4-3
CASSPDPGRYTDTQYF
TGCGCCAGCAGCCCCGACCCGGGGAGATACACAGATACGCAGTATTTT
>TRBD1|TRBJ2-5|.|TRBV7-2
CASERGRGETQYF
TGTGCCAGCGAAAGGGGGCGCGGAGAGACCCAGTACTTC
>TRBD1|TRBJ2-1|.|TRBV18
CASSPDRASYNEQFF
TGTGCCAGCTCACCTGACAGGGCTTCCTACAATGAGCAGTTCTTC
>TRBD1|TRBJ1-2|.|TRBV4-2
CASSHAGQGLANYGYTF
TGTGCCAGCAGCCATGCAGGACAGGGTCTAGCTAACTATGGCTACACCTTC
>.|TRBJ1-2|.|TRBV25-1
CASSRAGVGGYTF
TGTGCCAGCAGTAGGGCAGGGGTGGGTGGCTACACCTTC
>.|TRBJ1-2|few|TRBV7-3
CASSNDINYGYTF
TGTGCCAGCAGCAATGACATTAACTATGGCTACACCTTC
>.|TRBJ1-6|.|TRBV7-2
CASSLVDWQGDYNSPLHF
TGTGCCAGCAGCTTAGTTGACTGGCAGGGCGATTATAATTCACCCCTCCACTTT
>TRBD1|TRBJ1-2|.|TRBV18
CASSWGQGDSYGYTF
TGTGCCAGCTCATGGGGACAGGGAGATTCCTATGGCTACACCTTC